One T cell receptor (beta chain) is described in this entry. CDR1 SGHTA and CDR2 FQGTGA come from the germline V gene. V was pared by 5 bases and J by 5 bases, with 7 bases between. The CDR3 covers 12 residues. The data belong to a study of early T cells in non-severe SARS-CoV-2 infection. One entry per CDR3 protein, called by TCRdb with MiXCR from the 5' RACE reads. Among around 29,000 distinct CDR3 sequences, around 5% were seen once, and the ten largest hold 4.5%. The rearrangement uses TRBV7-3 and TRBJ2-1, with D unclear. The sequence came from an adult who was a healthcare worker with PCR-confirmed SARS-CoV-2 infection or an uninfected control (not recorded which). The sample consisted of whole blood. CDR3 coding DNA: TGTGCCAGCAGCGTTGGCAACAATGAGCAGTTCTTC. As protein: CASSVGNNEQFF.